Below, one T cell receptor beta chain is given with its context. It has no known antigen specificity. Base qualities were left out, and no much larger clone turns up one base away. The CDR3, from cysteine to phenylalanine, totals 13 residues. This entry keeps only the CDR3 DNA: 39 bases, framed from base 1. According to the germline V gene, CDR1 reads MRHNA and CDR2 reads SNTAGT. Trimming at the junction amounts to 0 bases on V and 8 bases on J, and the germline ends lie 10 bases apart. The sample comes from a study of OX40 agonist ivuxolimab in advanced cancers. About the investigation overall: Ivuxolimab, which targeted the costimulatory receptor OX40 (CD134), was an agonistic, fully human IgG2 monoclonal antibody. Intravenous ivuxolimab was administered to patients every 2 weeks at six dose levels: 0.01, 0.1, 0.3, 1.5, 3 and 10 mg/kg. Of the approximately 53 patients in dose escalation, some 19 had hepatocellular carcinoma, approximately 15 had melanoma, 9 had renal cell carcinoma and 9 had head and neck cancer. In the dose-escalation cohort, 82.7% of patients were male, and the mean age was roughly 60 years, with a range of roughly 20 to 80. Patients were allowed to have had prior anti-PD-1, anti-PD-L1 or anti-CTLA-4 therapy, and approximately 41% of the dose-escalation patients had previously received checkpoint inhibitors. Partial responses occurred in three dose-escalation patients: two with cutaneous melanoma and one with hepatocellular carcinoma. Peripheral TCRbeta sequencing aimed to test whether ivuxolimab altered TCR sequence diversity and caused clonal T-cell expansion. The monotherapy dose-escalation portion (N of about 49 patients) of the phase I ivuxolimab trial is reported in the paper.

For sequencing of the TCRbeta CDR3 region, genomic DNA was extracted from the sorted cells. TCRbeta CDR3 regions were sequenced using the immunoSEQ Assay. As stored in TCRdb, this immuneACCESS dataset retains in-frame rearrangements with V and J assigned. A fraction of the clones does not appear; measured against another copy, unresolved V genes explain less than half of the discrepancy, and the remainder lacks a known reason. For this sample there are about 12,000 clones; approximately 80% appear just once. The ten largest clones represent 20% to 30% of the sample. Broader findings and caveats from the paper: At doses from 0.1 to 3.0 mg/kg, clonal expansion was seen in both CD4+ and CD8+ blood T cells between baseline and week 6. Low levels of normalized T-cell clonal expansion were also shown by some nonresponding patients. Which antigens the clonally expanded peripheral T cells were specific for was not determined. Partial responders in the 0.1-3.0 mg/kg groups had among the lowest normalized peripheral clonal expansion, especially among CD8+ T cells. After ivuxolimab, expanded clones were on average more numerous among CD8+ T cells than among CD4+ T cells.

The trial excluded patients who had a history of autoimmune disease or who were on systemic immunosuppression. In every dose cohort, peripheral blood was drawn for TCR sequencing at baseline, cycle 4 day 1, and cycle 7 day 1. Samples were obtained from an open-label, multicenter, first-in-human phase I dose-escalation trial of ivuxolimab. The trial enrolled adults with locally advanced or metastatic head and neck squamous cell, hepatocellular, melanoma or renal cell carcinoma. Before TCR sequencing, CD4+ T cells and CD8+ T cells were sorted from peripheral blood as separate populations. The clonotype originates from an adult with an advanced solid tumor such as melanoma, head and neck, liver or kidney cancer. The sample in question was CD4+ or CD8+ T cells sorted from blood, obtained in a trial of the OX40 agonist ivuxolimab. The V gene is TRBV6-4 and the J gene is TRBJ1-1; the D segment could be TRBD1, given 6 matching bases. The CDR3 region: CASSDSGQGEAFF. The sequenced DNA is TGTGCCAGCAGTGACTCAGGGCAGGGGGAAGCTTTCTTT.